This TCR beta chain stems from a study of post-analysis software for immune sequencing data. This clonotype was found a few times. The antigen remains unidentified. Study-wide points: Relative to controls, patients had several TRBV segments at higher frequency, with TRBV5-6, TRBV5-1 and TRBV20-1 among these.

Researchers reported that TCR beta cDNA libraries carried unique molecular identifiers. MiXCR was run by TCRdb on the PCR reads, yielding one entry per CDR3 protein. The table shows about 460,000 distinct CDR3 sequences, with roughly 45% occurring only once. The V gene's germline CDR1 is SQVTM and CDR2 ANQGSEA. The length of the CDR3 is 19 residues. V lost 7 bases to trimming and J lost 2 bases; unmatched junction nucleotides: 21. The chain recombines TRBV29-1 with TRBJ2-1; 9 bases map to TRBD1. Sequenced material: blood. This TCR derives from a girl aged 5-17 years with multiple sclerosis. CDR3 DNA: TGCAGCGCGAACCGAAGGGGACAGGGTAAAGTATTCCCCTACAATGAGCAGTTCTTC. This gives the protein CSANRRGQGKVFPYNEQFF.